Listed here are 2 T cell receptor beta chains from one sample, sequenced in a study of T cells in Graves' hyperthyroidism and ophthalmopathy. Amplification of TCR beta CDR3 regions used RNA as the template. A first-round RT-PCR of the TCR CDR3 used the HTBI primer set. From the multiplex PCR reads, TCRdb called clonotypes with MiXCR, one entry per CDR3 protein. Of fewer than 650,000 distinct CDR3 sequences in the sample, 12% to 15% are singletons; the top ten hold roughly 13%. Sequencing used blood. The receptors come from a woman between 35 and 50 years old with Graves' hyperthyroidism.

This chain connects TRBV27 to TRBJ1-6, with D maybe TRBD1 (5 bases). This CDR3 contains 15 residues. Per the germline V gene, CDR1 is MNHEY and CDR2 is SMNVEV (reference sequence). V was cut by 3 bases and J by 8 bases, with 14 bases left in between. For the CDR3, the DNA is TGTGCCAGCAGTTTTGGTGGGGGAGAGTATTCACCCCTCCACTTT. It encodes CASSFGGGEYSPLHF.

This clonotype was observed at least ten times. This chain connects TRBV7-8 to TRBJ1-1; D not resolved. Germline loops: CDR1 SGHVS, CDR2 FQNEAQ. V was clipped by 6 bases and J by 1 base, with 9 bases between them. This CDR3 is built from 13 residues. The CDR3 loop reads CASRRTENTEAFF. For the CDR3, the DNA is TGTGCCAGCAGACGGACGGAGAACACTGAAGCTTTCTTT.